The next 17 T cell receptor gamma chains were all read from a single sample in a study of Vδ1+ human thymocytes (dated by TCRdb to the late 2010s). Overall results and qualifications from the work: Thymic TRG and TRD repertoires appeared highly polyclonal with Gaussian CDR3 length distributions, unlike oligoclonal peripheral blood repertoires.

Their specific antigens are unknown. Instrument on record: Illumina MiSeq. RNA extraction was performed with the RNeasy mini kit, and reverse transcription was done with Superscript III. To generate the CDR3 amplicons, a multiplex PCR was run using pooled V-gene forward primers together with a constant-region reverse primer that carried Illumina adaptor overhangs. TCRdb reanalyzed the public reads with the CATT caller, and identical DNA sequences were merged afterwards. The sample table holds roughly 30,000 gamma-chain clones, of which roughly 20% were seen once. The ten top clones hold about 1.9% of the sample. The sample consisted of Vdelta1+ gamma-delta thymocytes from the thymus. Taken with the paper, the label for cell subset or site translates to: FACS-sorted CD3+ TCRalphabeta- TCRVdelta1+ TCRVdelta2- thymocytes. The receptors shown here come from a boy under two years old who had congenital heart surgery.

Remarks on this clone: Other DNA sequences from this sample encode an identical CDR3 as well. This chain uses TRGV2 with TRGJP2. CDR1 is EGSNGY, CDR2 YDSYNSKV, per germline. Trimming removed 4 bases from V and 3 bases from J; junction bases left unmatched: 11. The CDR3 covers 16 residues. CDR3 in DNA: TGTGCCACCTGGGATGGACCTTCGGGTAGTGATTGGATCAAGACGTTT. Its protein is CATWDGPSGSDWIKTF.

This clone turned up a few times. The rearrangement uses TRGV4 and TRGJ1 or TRGJ2. V trimming: 2 bases; J trimming: 4 bases; junction bases outside the gene matches: 8. Germline values: CDR1 EGSTGY, CDR2 YDSYTSSV. The CDR3 runs to 14 residues. CDR3 loop: CATWDVWEYYKKLF. In nucleotides, the CDR3 is TGTGCCACCTGGGATGTTTGGGAATATTATAAGAAACTCTTT.

The genes are TRGV2 and TRGJ1 or TRGJ2. The V and J ends lost 0 bases and 4 bases, in that order; junction bases with no gene match: 9. Germline assignment: CDR1 EGSNGY and CDR2 YDSYNSKV. CDR3 length: 15 residues. The chain's CDR3 is CATWDGRLTYYKKLF. In nucleotides, the CDR3 is TGTGCCACCTGGGACGGGCGGTTAACGTATTATAAGAAACTCTTT.

This clone was seen only a few times. Other DNA sequences in this specimen translate into the identical CDR3. V is TRGV3 and J is TRGJ1 or TRGJ2. The CDR3 has 12 residues. Germline lookup yields CDR1 VTNTFY and CDR2 YDVSTARD (reference sequence). The ends lost 3 bases at V and 7 bases at J; junction bases unmatched: 6. The DNA of the CDR3 is TGTGCCACCTGGGACGCGGGGTATAAGAAACTCTTT. Encoded protein: CATWDAGYKKLF.

In its sample, this clone was seen a few times. The V call is TRGV4, the J call TRGJ1 or TRGJ2. Looked up from germline, CDR1 is EGSTGY and CDR2 is YDSYTSSV. V shed 3 bases and J 12 bases; nucleotides not matched to a gene: 11. The CDR3 consists of 12 residues. The CDR3 reads CATWDPGVGKLF. In nucleotides, the CDR3 is TGTGCCACCTGGGATCCCGGGGTGGGGAAACTCTTT.

This chain connects TRGV9 to TRGJ1 or TRGJ2. J gave up 8 bases and V 2 bases, and 9 bases lay outside the gene matches. CDR1 is GITISATS and CDR2 is ISYDGTV in the germline V gene (reference sequence). The CDR3 is 13 residues long. For the CDR3, the DNA is TGTGCCTTGTGGGAGGCCCCTAATCATAAGAAACTCTTT. Its protein product is CALWEAPNHKKLF.

This chain joins TRGV8 and TRGJ1 or TRGJ2. Trimming at V came to 3 bases and at J to 5 bases, leaving 4 bases not matched to a gene. The CDR3 is made up of 12 amino acids. Germline values: CDR1 VENAVY, CDR2 YDSYNSRV. The DNA of the CDR3 is TGTGCCACCTGGGATCTTCATTATAAGAAACTCTTT. This encodes CATWDLHYKKLF.

The V call is TRGV3, the J call TRGJ1 or TRGJ2. The CDR3 covers 14 residues. Trimming at V came to 0 bases and at J to 5 bases, leaving 7 bases not matched to a gene. Looked up from germline, CDR1 is VTNTFY and CDR2 is YDVSTARD (reference sequence). This CDR3 reads CATWDRPVNYKKLF. CDR3 DNA: TGTGCCACCTGGGACAGGCCGGTGAATTATAAGAAACTCTTT.

The V call is TRGV3, the J call TRGJ1 or TRGJ2. CDR3 length: 15 amino acids. Per germline, CDR1 VTNTFY and CDR2 YDVSTARD (reference sequence). V was clipped by 0 bases and J by 1 base; unmatched bases: 6. CDR3 amino acids: CATWDRRRNYYKKLF. In nucleotides, the CDR3 is TGTGCCACCTGGGACAGGAGACGAAATTATTATAAGAAACTCTTT.

The chain links TRGV5 to TRGJ1 or TRGJ2. The CDR3 sequence is 18 residues long. Germline values: CDR1 VINAFY, CDR2 YDVSNSKD. V shed 0 bases and J 5 bases; nucleotides not matched to a gene: 19. The CDR3 region is CATWDRPEKHRGDYKKLF. The CDR3 nucleotides read TGTGCCACCTGGGACAGGCCCGAGAAACACCGAGGGGATTATAAGAAACTCTTT.

Note on this clone: The identical CDR3 is also encoded by other nucleotide sequences in the sample. V and J are TRGV9 and TRGJ1 or TRGJ2. Germline lookup yields CDR1 GITISATS and CDR2 ISYDGTV (reference sequence). This CDR3 has 14 residues. With V trimmed by 3 bases and J by 1 base, 6 bases remained unmatched. CDR3 sequence: CALWETSNYYKKLF. The CDR3 DNA is TGTGCCTTGTGGGAGACCTCTAATTATTATAAGAAACTCTTT.

A remark on this clone: Given a much more abundant clone one base away, this may be a read error. The chain is built from TRGV3 and TRGJP2. Germline CDR1 is VTNTFY and CDR2 is YDVSTARD (reference sequence). This CDR3 has 13 amino acids. V shed 5 bases, J shed 2 bases, and the junction held 2 bases outside the gene matches. The CDR3 loop reads CATWVSSDWIKTF. The CDR3 DNA sequence: TGTGCCACCTGGGTCAGTAGTGATTGGATCAAGACGTTT.

V and J are TRGV9 and TRGJ1 or TRGJ2. Germline CDR1 and CDR2: GITISATS and ISYDGTV (reference sequence). J was trimmed by 2 bases and V by 0 bases; bases with no gene match: 19. The CDR3 is made up of 19 amino acids. CDR3 bases: TGTGCCTTGTGGGAGGTGCAAGTCTCTGAGAATTTGGATTATTATAAGAAACTCTTT. This gives the protein CALWEVQVSENLDYYKKLF.

In this sample, this clone turned up a few times. A much larger clone lies a single base off, so this may be a read error. In the same sample, other DNA sequences code for this CDR3. This chain joins TRGV9 and TRGJ1 or TRGJ2. With 0 bases clipped from V and 12 bases from J, the junction kept 5 bases outside the gene matches. CDR1 GITISATS and CDR2 ISYDGTV come from the germline V gene (reference sequence). CDR3 size: 11 residues. The CDR3 DNA follows: TGTGCCTTGTGGGAGGTGAAGGGGAAACTCTTT. Residues: CALWEVKGKLF.

There are a few counts of this clone. Within the sample, other DNA sequences also encode this same CDR3. The V call is TRGV9, the J call TRGJP1. The CDR3 spans 13 residues. Trimming removed 0 bases from V and 8 bases from J; junction bases left unmatched: 3. Germline CDR1 GITISATS, CDR2 ISYDGTV (reference sequence). The CDR3 sequence: CALWEVPGWFKIF. In DNA, the CDR3 is TGTGCCTTGTGGGAGGTGCCCGGTTGGTTCAAGATATTT.

Points on this clone: At the DNA level, this CDR3 is encoded by other sequences in the same sample as well. The J gene is TRGJ1 or TRGJ2, the V gene TRGV9. V shed 2 bases, J shed 5 bases, and the junction held 3 bases outside the gene matches. CDR1 and CDR2 (germline): GITISATS, ISYDGTV (reference sequence). The CDR3 is 12 amino acids. The CDR3, as DNA: TGTGCCTTGTGGGAGGCCGATTATAAGAAACTCTTT. Translation gives CALWEADYKKLF.

V usage is TRGV5 and J usage is TRGJ1 or TRGJ2. The V gene end was trimmed by 2 bases and the J gene end by 8 bases; junction bases not matched to a gene: 6. The CDR3 contains 12 residues. Germline-derived CDR1 and CDR2 are VINAFY and YDVSNSKD. CDR3 DNA: TGTGCCACCTGGGACATGGCCAATAAGAAACTCTTT. As protein: CATWDMANKKLF.